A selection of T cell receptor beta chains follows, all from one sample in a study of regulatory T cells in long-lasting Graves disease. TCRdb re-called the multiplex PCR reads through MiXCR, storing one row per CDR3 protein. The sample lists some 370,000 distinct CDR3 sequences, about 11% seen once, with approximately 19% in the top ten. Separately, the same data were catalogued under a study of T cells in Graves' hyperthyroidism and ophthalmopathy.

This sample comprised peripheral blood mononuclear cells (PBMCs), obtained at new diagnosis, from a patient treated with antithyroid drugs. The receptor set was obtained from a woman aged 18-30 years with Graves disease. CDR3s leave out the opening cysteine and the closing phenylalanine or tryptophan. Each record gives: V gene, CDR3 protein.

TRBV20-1	SADSGLYNEQF
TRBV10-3	AIGGLETGGTEAF
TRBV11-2	ASSSRGWSGGTYNEQF
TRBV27	ASSTRENSPLH
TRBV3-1	ASSQERRLAGVETQY
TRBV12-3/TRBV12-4	ASSLSSGSYEQY
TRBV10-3	AISVYGGYT
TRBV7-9	ASSLRRDAEAF
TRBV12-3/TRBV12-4	ASSWGTGVPLKKTQY
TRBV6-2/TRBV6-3	ASILVFFNEQF
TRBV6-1	ASRISGTGDTGGYT
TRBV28	ASSEREKRTQY
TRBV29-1	SAGQGPPSGANVLT
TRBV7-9	ASSQVGAPGKLF
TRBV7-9	ASSAVPDTQY
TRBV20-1	SAARQGASGYT
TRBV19	ASTLGLNQPQH
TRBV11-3	ASSLRGQGTGELF
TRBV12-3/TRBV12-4	ASRLGRRNTEAF
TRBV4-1	ASSYRGLNEKLF
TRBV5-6	ASTTGGGNEQF
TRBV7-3	ASSWGPTSGGPSYNGQF
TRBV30	AWSVLGDREGNEQF
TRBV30	AWSVRLRNSPLH
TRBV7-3	ASSPETGGTGELF
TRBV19	ASTLRGSSFGNEQF
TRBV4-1	ASGQALGVLNEQY
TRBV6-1	ASPIPGQHTEAF
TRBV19	ASSPTWTNQPQH